The 31 T cell receptor beta chains listed next were all sequenced from one sample in a study of T cell responses to AZD1222 COVID-19 vaccine (TCRdb year 2021). The library was obtained by the immunoSEQ multiplex PCR assay. Here the immuneACCESS table is served through TCRdb, limited to in-frame sequences with V and J called. Missing clones are a known gap in these copies; in checked studies unresolved V genes cover under half, and the rest lacks a known reason. This sample has approximately 170,000 clones in its table, and under 95% of those were observed once. Clones ranked in the top ten supply around 1% of the sample. What this sample's time point label stands for: about 28 days (+/-7) after the second vaccine dose. The material sequenced was peripheral blood, taken 28 days after the second AZD1222 dose. The receptors stem from an adult who received the AZD1222 COVID-19 vaccine.

The chain carries TRBV6-5 and TRBJ2-5; 7 bases line up with TRBD2. Unmatched junction bases numbered 5, after V lost 6 bases and J lost 4 bases. In germline, CDR1 is MNHEY, CDR2 SVGAGI. This CDR3 is built from 13 residues. In DNA form, the CDR3 reads TGTGCCAGCAGCGGACTAGTGGCAGAGACCCAGTACTTC. This translates into CASSGLVAETQYF.

V usage is TRBV10-2 and J usage is TRBJ1-4, with a weak D call TRBD1 (5 bases). With 4 bases removed from V and 2 bases from J, the gap between germline ends came to 8 bases. The CDR3 runs to 14 residues. CDR1 is WSHSY and CDR2 is SAAADI in the germline V gene. CDR3 amino acids: CASSVWGTNEKLFF. The DNA of the CDR3 is TGCGCCAGCAGTGTATGGGGGACTAATGAAAAACTGTTTTTT.

The V gene is TRBV6-5, the J gene TRBJ2-7; TRBD1 matches at 7 bases. CDR3 length: 13 amino acids. Germline CDR1 reads MNHEY; CDR2 reads SVGAGI. V gave up 7 bases and J gave up 7 bases; unmatched junction bases: 10. The CDR3 sequence: CASKRTGMEEQYF. As DNA, the CDR3 is TGTGCCAGCAAGAGGACAGGAATGGAAGAGCAGTACTTC.

The V call is TRBV6-1, the J call TRBJ1-2; possibly TRBD1 for D (6 bases). Germline V gives CDR1 MNHNS, CDR2 SASEGT. Trimming removed 2 bases at V and 5 bases at J, with 12 bases between. This CDR3 region has 14 residues. The CDR3 region is CASSEIQGPYGYTF. CDR3 nucleotides: TGTGCCAGCAGTGAAATACAGGGCCCTTATGGCTACACCTTC.

This chain links TRBV19 with TRBJ2-1; the D is unclear. The CDR3 extends over 14 amino acids. The V and J ends lost 5 bases and 2 bases respectively, with 10 bases between them. In germline, CDR1 is LNHDA, CDR2 SQIVND (reference sequence). Here the CDR3 reads CASSPEPAYNEQFF. Here the CDR3 DNA reads TGTGCCAGTAGTCCAGAGCCGGCCTACAATGAGCAGTTCTTC.

This chain uses TRBV19 with TRBJ1-4; 7 bases are shared with TRBD1. The CDR3 extends over 15 amino acids. Per germline, CDR1 LNHDA and CDR2 SQIVND (reference sequence). Germline trimming cut 4 bases from V and 6 bases from J; bases unmatched to any gene: 8. The CDR3 bases are TGTGCCAGTAGTACTAACACAGGGGTGTATGAAAAACTGTTTTTT. Encoded protein: CASSTNTGVYEKLFF.

J is TRBJ2-1 and V is TRBV9; 8 bases agree with TRBD2. The CDR3 runs to 14 residues. With 3 bases clipped from V and 9 bases from J, the junction kept 8 bases outside the gene matches. Per the germline V gene, CDR1 is SGDLS and CDR2 is YYNGEE. The chain's CDR3 is CASSGSGERSEQFF. As DNA, the CDR3 is TGTGCCAGCAGCGGTAGCGGGGAGCGGAGTGAGCAGTTCTTC.

The chain carries TRBV6-5 and TRBJ1-1; D is perhaps TRBD1 (6 bases). The germline V gene encodes CDR1 MNHEY and CDR2 SVGAGI. V dropped 6 bases and J dropped 3 bases, with 11 bases sitting between them. CDR3 length: 13 amino acids. In DNA form, the CDR3 reads TGTGCCAGCAGAGGAAGGGGGGACACTGAAGCTTTCTTT. It yields the protein CASRGRGDTEAFF.

This sequence joins TRBV7-9 and TRBJ1-2; possible D gene TRBD1, 5 bases. Germline CDR1 SEHNR, CDR2 FQNEAQ (reference sequence). The CDR3 is made up of 15 amino acids. Trimming left V 3 bases short and J 4 bases short, with 15 bases between. As DNA, the CDR3 is TGTGCCAGCAGCTTCGCAATGGGGGATAGCTATGGCTACACCTTC. Its protein is CASSFAMGDSYGYTF.

This chain uses TRBV9 with TRBJ2-7; 7 bases line up with TRBD2. CDR1 is SGDLS and CDR2 is YYNGEE in the germline V gene. Trimming at V came to 2 bases and at J to 5 bases, leaving 10 bases not matched to a gene. The length of the CDR3 is 15 residues. The CDR3 sequence is CASSVGGSGLHEQYF. The CDR3 DNA is TGTGCCAGCAGCGTCGGGGGTAGCGGGCTCCACGAGCAGTACTTC.

This chain uses TRBV5-4 with TRBJ1-6; D remains ambiguous. CDR1 and CDR2 from the germline V gene are SGHNT and YYREEE (reference sequence). The CDR3 contains 14 residues. Trimming removed 4 bases from V and 4 bases from J, with 9 bases in between. This chain's CDR3 is CASSPGLYNSPLHF. Written as DNA, the CDR3 is TGTGCCAGCAGCCCCGGCCTTTATAATTCACCCCTCCACTTT.

CDR3 residues: CASSFFGGPESTDTQYF. Written as DNA, the CDR3 is TGCGCCAGCAGCTTTTTTGGGGGGCCAGAGAGCACAGATACGCAGTATTTT. The chain combines TRBV5-1 with TRBJ2-3, with D perhaps assigned TRBD1 or TRBD2 (6 bases each). Trimming took 2 bases from V and 0 from J, leaving 16 bases between them. The CDR3 sequence is 17 residues long. CDR1 and CDR2 (germline): SGHRS, YFSETQ.

The V call is TRBV29-1, the J call TRBJ1-2, with D possibly TRBD1 on 5 matching bases. The germline V gene has CDR1 SQVTM and CDR2 ANQGSEA. The CDR3 is made up of 13 amino acids. With 4 bases removed from V and 4 bases from J, the gap between germline ends came to 13 bases. In DNA, the CDR3 is TGCAGCGTTGCTTCCGACAGTGCCTATGGCTACACCTTC. Residues: CSVASDSAYGYTF.

This chain uses TRBV15 with TRBJ1-3, with 7 nucleotides matching TRBD1. Germline assignment: CDR1 LNHNV and CDR2 YYDKDF (reference sequence). This CDR3 spans 15 amino acids. The J segment lost 4 bases and the V segment lost 3 bases, leaving 6 bases of the junction unmatched. CDR3 protein: CATSRVQGSGNTIYF. DNA for the CDR3: TGTGCCACCAGCAGGGTACAGGGGAGCGGAAACACCATATATTTT.

The genes are TRBV2 and TRBJ1-4; D is undetermined. V lost 7 bases and J 7 bases, leaving 10 bases between the germline ends. The CDR3 length is 12 residues. Germline CDR1 and CDR2: SNHLY and FYNNEI. This CDR3 reads CASKITGEKLFF. The DNA of the CDR3 is TGTGCCAGCAAGATCACGGGTGAAAAACTGTTTTTT.

The J gene is TRBJ1-3, the V gene TRBV10-3; 9 positions match TRBD1. The CDR3 has 16 residues. The V segment lost 2 bases and the J segment 3 bases; nucleotides outside the gene matches: 5. CDR1 is ENHRY and CDR2 is SYGVKD in the germline V gene. Written as DNA, the CDR3 is TGTGCCATCAGTGAGACCAAGGACAGGGGTGGAAACACCATATATTTT. Protein sequence: CAISETKDRGGNTIYF.

This clone was counted a few times. This CDR3 is also generated by other DNA sequences in the sample. This sequence joins TRBV2 and TRBJ1-2, with D unresolved. V gave up 1 base and J gave up 8 bases, with 8 bases separating them. CDR1 is SNHLY and CDR2 is FYNNEI in the germline V gene. The CDR3 runs to 12 residues. CDR3 region: CASSEEGYGYTF. The CDR3 region has the DNA TGTGCCAGCAGTGAAGAGGGTTACGGCTACACCTTC.

The rearrangement uses TRBV2 and TRBJ1-1; D is uncertain. The CDR3 is made up of 13 amino acids. Trimming shortened V by 6 bases and J by 0 bases, and 8 bases separated the two germline ends. Looked up from germline, CDR1 is SNHLY and CDR2 is FYNNEI. The CDR3 spells CASRGGMNTEAFF. CDR3 bases: TGTGCCAGCAGGGGCGGAATGAACACTGAAGCTTTCTTT.

This clone came up a few times. The chain uses TRBV7-8 and TRBJ1-6; TRBD1 aligns across 10 bases. The CDR3 contains 15 residues. Trimming cost V 5 bases and J 6 bases; bases outside gene matches: 4. From germline, CDR1 is SGHVS and CDR2 FQNEAQ. The CDR3 nucleotides are TGTGCCAGCAGCGCTCGACAGGGGGCTAATTCACCCCTCCACTTT. Its translation: CASSARQGANSPLHF.

The V gene is TRBV30, the J gene TRBJ2-3; 11 nucleotides agree with TRBD2. Germline assignment: CDR1 GTSNPN and CDR2 SVGIG (reference sequence). After removal of 2 bases from V and 1 base from J, the junction contained 2 bases not matched to a gene. The CDR3 covers 15 residues. DNA for the CDR3: TGTGCCTGGAGTAAACTAGCGGGGGGCACAGATACGCAGTATTTT. This encodes CAWSKLAGGTDTQYF. Based on the CDR3 plus reference TRBV30 and TRBJ2-3, the full variable domain is SQTIHQWPATLVQPVGSPLSLECTVEGTSNPNLYWYRQAAGRGLQLLFYSVGIGQISSEVPQNLSASRPQDRQFILSSKKLLLSDSGFYLCAWSKLAGGTDTQYFGPGTRLTVL.

V and J are TRBV7-2 and TRBJ2-3; 13 bases align to TRBD2. This CDR3 is 17 amino acids long. J lost 6 bases, V lost 5 bases, and 11 bases had no gene match. CDR1 and CDR2 (germline): SGHTA, FQGNSA. As DNA, the CDR3 is TGTGCCAGCAGCCCGGGACTAGCGGGGATAAGGATGGATACGCAGTATTTT. As protein: CASSPGLAGIRMDTQYF.

This chain uses TRBV18 with TRBJ2-7, with D maybe TRBD1 (5 bases). V was shortened by 6 bases and J by 4 bases, with 16 bases between the two germline ends. This CDR3 spans 14 amino acids. Looked up from germline, CDR1 is KGHSH and CDR2 is LQKENI. CDR3 in amino acids: CASSPQGEGYEQYF. CDR3 sequence (DNA): TGTGCCAGCTCGCCTCAGGGCGAAGGATACGAGCAGTACTTC.

The chain couples TRBV20-1 to TRBJ1-4; 7 bases line up with TRBD1. The CDR3 spans 16 residues. The germline V gene encodes CDR1 DFQATT and CDR2 SNEGSKA (reference sequence). V was clipped by 3 bases and J by 4 bases; unmatched bases: 11. The CDR3: CSASPYRDRFNEKLFF. CDR3 nucleotide sequence: TGCAGTGCTAGTCCGTACCGGGACAGATTTAATGAAAAACTGTTTTTT.

This sequence joins TRBV3-1 (or the pseudogene TRBV3-2) and TRBJ1-1; no definite D call. The V end lost 8 bases, the J end lost 8 bases, and 21 bases lay between the germline ends. This CDR3 is built from 14 residues. Germline V gene data show CDR1 as LGHDT and CDR2 as YNNKEL (reference sequence). CDR3 loop: CASQSPERGGEAFF. The CDR3 bases are TGTGCCAGCCAATCCCCGGAGCGGGGAGGAGAAGCTTTCTTT.

The chain uses TRBV28 and TRBJ1-1; no reliable D call. CDR1 is MDHEN and CDR2 is SYDVKM in the germline V gene. The CDR3 spans 14 residues. V was clipped by 3 bases and J by 0 bases, with 8 bases between them. Here the CDR3 reads CASSFEDLNTEAFF. DNA of the CDR3: TGTGCCAGCAGTTTCGAGGACTTGAACACTGAAGCTTTCTTT.

This clone was detected once. The V gene is TRBV30, the J gene TRBJ2-2; maybe TRBD2 (6 bases). Deletions cut 6 bases from V and 0 bases from J, with 8 bases between. Germline V gene lookup returns CDR1 GTSNPN and CDR2 SVGIG (reference sequence). There are 13 residues in the CDR3. CDR3 bases: TGTGCCTGTGGGGGGACGAACACCGGGGAGCTGTTTTTT. Encoded protein: CACGGTNTGELFF.

This chain uses TRBV6-1 with TRBJ1-2; 7 bases are a match to TRBD1. The CDR3 spans 15 residues. V lost 1 base to trimming and J lost 2 bases; unmatched junction nucleotides: 4. The germline CDR1 and CDR2 sequences are MNHNS and SASEGT. CDR3 region: CASSEGAGGNYGYTF. CDR3 sequence (DNA): TGTGCCAGCAGTGAAGGGGCAGGGGGGAACTATGGCTACACCTTC.

V is TRBV19 and J is TRBJ1-4, with no clear D. The CDR3 consists of 14 residues. The germline V gene encodes CDR1 LNHDA and CDR2 SQIVND (reference sequence). Trimming left V 4 bases short and J 14 bases short, with 20 bases between. CDR3 sequence reads: CASSTQPGSRALFF. The CDR3 DNA reads as TGTGCCAGTAGTACACAACCTGGAAGCAGAGCTCTGTTTTTT. The whole variable domain, remainder taken from reference TRBV19 and TRBJ1-4, is DGGITQSPKYLFRKEGQNVTLSCEQNLNHDAMYWYRQDPGQGLRLIYYSQIVNDFQKGDIAEGYSVSREKKESFPLTVTSAQKNPTAFYLCASSTQPGSRALFFGSGTQLSVL.

The rearrangement joins TRBV9 to TRBJ2-7, with D unresolved. The CDR3 has 13 amino acids. In germline, CDR1 is SGDLS, CDR2 YYNGEE. The V and J ends lost 0 bases and 3 bases respectively, with 7 bases between them. The DNA of the CDR3 is TGTGCCAGCAGCGTAGCCCCCCACTACGAGCAGTACTTC. Translating it yields CASSVAPHYEQYF.

This clone appeared a few times. V usage is TRBV10-2 and J usage is TRBJ1-5; D remains ambiguous. The germline V gene encodes CDR1 WSHSY and CDR2 SAAADI. V lost 4 bases and J lost 3, with 10 bases in between. The CDR3 totals 14 residues. CDR3 DNA: TGCGCCAGCAGTGGTCGAGGGATCAATCAGCCCCAGCATTTT. Translation gives CASSGRGINQPQHF.

A single count supports this clone. This chain joins TRBV5-1 and TRBJ1-4, with 7 bases matching TRBD1. V gave up 3 bases and J gave up 5 bases; unmatched junction bases: 13. The CDR3 consists of 17 residues. Germline CDR1 and CDR2: SGHRS and YFSETQ. The CDR3 sequence is CASSSRGTALGNEKLFF. In DNA, the CDR3 is TGCGCCAGCAGCTCTAGGGGGACAGCTCTTGGAAATGAAAAACTGTTTTTT.